The clone carrying this T cell receptor beta chain was detected once. The sample comes from a study of cytomegalovirus exposure and HLA in healthy donors. With 60 Vbeta and 13 Jbeta primers, the PCR was carried out. Study processing details: An analysis performed later counted 75 million to 80 million unique TCR beta chains (approximately 10 million of them shared). Sequenced by immunoSEQ multiplex PCR; TCRdb stores in-frame clones only, minus some. D and trimming come from the DNA, and the V and J calls and clone size come from that table. The table includes 150,000 to 200,000 clones, around four fifths detected once. The sequenced material came from PBMCs. This TCR was recovered from a female donor in good health and CMV-seronegative.

The CDR3 bases are TGTGCCAGCAGCCCCATACTAGCGACCGGGGAGCTGTTTTTT. Its translation: CASSPILATGELFF. The chain links TRBV7-9 to TRBJ2-2; TRBD2 agrees at 7 bases. Germline CDR1 is SEHNR and CDR2 is FQNEAQ (reference sequence). The CDR3 is 14 residues long. V gave up 5 bases and J gave up 5 bases; unmatched junction bases: 5.